Described below is a single TCR beta chain sequence and its context. Its antigen is unknown. In the same sample, other DNA sequences code for this CDR3. The repertoire was sequenced with immunoSEQ multiplex PCR; TCRdb's copy has only in-frame clones and lacks some. The sample has around 110,000 clones; just over 90% are singletons. The CDR3 extends over 13 amino acids. Per germline, CDR1 SGDLS and CDR2 YYNGEE. V was cut by 0 bases and J by 2 bases, with 3 bases left in between. The data stem from a study of graft-versus-host responses after intestinal transplantation. Study overall: Multivisceral, liver-intestinal, or isolated intestinal grafts were transplanted into recipients.

Study outcomes and limitations: Declines in HvG clones occurring early post-transplant were associated with peak circulating GvH clone levels.

The sample in question was unstimulated CD4+ T cells sorted from spleen or lymph node cells, obtained before intestinal transplant. The TCR originated in a human donor who received an intestinal transplant. The chain combines TRBV9 with TRBJ1-5; no clear D gene. The CDR3 region has the DNA TGTGCCAGCAGCGTAGCGGGCAATCAGCCCCAGCATTTT. Translated, it gives CASSVAGNQPQHF. The full variable domain, with the rest looked up from reference TRBV9 and TRBJ1-5, is DSGVTQTPKHLITATGQRVTLRCSPRSGDLSVYWYQQSLDQGLQFLIQYYNGEERAKGNILERFSAQQFPDLHSELNLSSLELGDSALYFCASSVAGNQPQHFGDGTRLSIL.